Each of the 23 T cell receptor beta chains below was sequenced from the same sample in a study of T cell repertoires in ileal Crohn's disease. Libraries were prepared by immunoSEQ multiplex PCR; TCRdb keeps only in-frame clonotypes and omits some of them. Altogether about 17,000 clones are present, about 55% being singletons, with the ten largest covering less than 8.5%. The sequenced material came from ileal tissue. The receptors were gathered from an adult with Crohn's disease.

The genes are TRBV2 and TRBJ2-1, with TRBD1 matching 8 bases. The CDR3 is 14 residues long. The J segment lost 7 bases and the V segment lost 4 bases, leaving 6 bases of the junction unmatched. CDR1 SNHLY and CDR2 FYNNEI come from the germline V gene. The CDR3 protein is CASSVQGARNEQFF. For the CDR3, the DNA is TGTGCCAGCAGTGTCCAGGGGGCGCGAAATGAGCAGTTCTTC.

This clone is categorized as medium-sized. This chain connects TRBV5-4 to TRBJ2-7; maybe TRBD1 (6 bases). The CDR3 is made up of 13 amino acids. Per the germline V gene, CDR1 is SGHNT and CDR2 is YYREEE (reference sequence). With 4 bases removed from V and 5 bases from J, the gap between germline ends came to 13 bases. In DNA form, the CDR3 reads TGTGCCAGCAGCAGATTTGCAGGGGACGAGCAGTACTTC. Translated: CASSRFAGDEQYF.

Sample share makes this clone medium-sized. V and J are TRBV11-2 and TRBJ2-5; TRBD1 agrees at 12 bases. CDR1 is SGHAT, CDR2 FQNNGV, per germline. The CDR3 has 16 residues. The J segment lost 4 bases and the V segment lost 1 base, leaving 4 bases of the junction unmatched. The CDR3, as DNA: TGTGCCAGCAGCTTAGCGGGACAGGGGGCGAGAGAGACCCAGTACTTC. Translating it yields CASSLAGQGARETQYF.

This clone turned up a few times. V is TRBV5-4 and J is TRBJ2-2, with D possibly TRBD1 on 6 matching bases. Looked up from germline, CDR1 is SGHNT and CDR2 is YYREEE (reference sequence). V was trimmed by 1 base and J by 0 bases, leaving 10 bases between them. The CDR3 is 16 residues long. CDR3 nucleotides: TGTGCCAGCAGCTTGTCCGGGACATCGAACACCGGGGAGCTGTTTTTT. It encodes CASSLSGTSNTGELFF.

The chain uses TRBV30 and TRBJ2-2, with 7 nucleotides matching TRBD2. Germline CDR1 reads GTSNPN; CDR2 reads SVGIG (reference sequence). There are 16 residues in the CDR3. V shed 0 bases, J shed 7 bases, and the junction held 11 bases outside the gene matches. The CDR3 DNA reads as TGTGCCTGGAGTGTATCGGGAGGCCGTATAGGCGGGGAGCTGTTTTTT. Translating it yields CAWSVSGGRIGGELFF.

This chain joins TRBV7-9 and TRBJ2-7; weak D call: TRBD2 (6 bases). Trimming pared 11 bases from V and 2 bases from J, leaving 22 bases between. Looked up from germline, CDR1 is SEHNR and CDR2 is FQNEAQ (reference sequence). This CDR3 region has 15 residues. The CDR3: CAGQGTGGITYEQYF. Written as DNA, the CDR3 is TGTGCCGGGCAAGGGACTGGCGGGATTACCTACGAGCAGTACTTC.

The chain couples TRBV5-1 to TRBJ2-5, with 7 nucleotides matching TRBD1. The CDR3 is 13 amino acids. CDR1 and CDR2 (germline): SGHRS, YFSETQ. V was clipped by 3 bases and J by 5 bases; unmatched bases: 4. The CDR3 DNA reads as TGCGCCAGCAGCTACAGGGGTGAGGAGACCCAGTACTTC. Translating it yields CASSYRGEETQYF.

This clone was counted between two and nine times. The rearrangement links TRBV18 to TRBJ1-1, with D unclear. The CDR3 covers 12 residues. Trimming left V 5 bases short and J 7 bases short, with 11 bases between. CDR1 and CDR2 from the germline V gene are KGHSH and LQKENI. The CDR3 nucleotides read TGTGCCAGCTCAGCGAATAGAGATGAAGCTTTCTTT. It yields the protein CASSANRDEAFF.

The J gene is TRBJ2-5, the V gene TRBV13; D is perhaps TRBD2 (5 bases). CDR1 and CDR2 (germline): PRHDT, FYEKMQ (reference sequence). This CDR3 region has 14 residues. V was cut by 0 bases and J by 4 bases, with 9 bases left in between. This CDR3 is CASSLGGLLETQYF. CDR3 nucleotides: TGTGCCAGCAGCTTAGGCGGACTCCTAGAGACCCAGTACTTC. Full variable domain (missing parts from reference TRBV13 and TRBJ2-5): AAGVIQSPRHLIKEKRETATLKCYPIPRHDTVYWYQQGPGQDPQFLISFYEKMQSDKGSIPDRFSAQQFSDYHSELNMSSLELGDSALYFCASSLGGLLETQYFGPGTRLLVL.

This clone is labeled as medium-sized. The V and J genes are TRBV7-9 and TRBJ2-7, with D hard to call. The CDR3 totals 15 residues. V lost 3 bases and J lost 3, with 15 bases in between. CDR1 is SEHNR, CDR2 FQNEAQ, per germline (reference sequence). CDR3 coding DNA: TGTGCCAGCAGCTTTGGAGTCCCTCGTCGCTACGAGCAGTACTTC. Amino acids: CASSFGVPRRYEQYF.

The gene calls are TRBV10-3 and TRBJ2-7, with a possible D match to TRBD2 (6 bases). Looked up from germline, CDR1 is ENHRY and CDR2 is SYGVKD. V lost 8 bases and J lost 7, with 27 bases in between. The CDR3 covers 16 residues. CDR3 loop: CAISEEGSGILGEQYF. As DNA, the CDR3 is TGTGCCATCTCCGAGGAGGGTAGCGGTATTTTGGGGGAGCAGTACTTC.

In its sample, this clone was seen a few times. This chain connects TRBV5-1 to TRBJ2-7; TRBD2 agrees at 8 bases. This CDR3 comprises 16 residues. Germline V CDR1 and CDR2: SGHRS, YFSETQ. J lost 6 bases, V lost 2 bases, and 13 bases had no gene match. CDR3 in amino acids: CASSFFLAGKSLEQYF. As DNA, the CDR3 is TGCGCCAGCAGCTTCTTCTTAGCGGGAAAATCCCTCGAGCAGTACTTC.

The chain couples TRBV7-9 to TRBJ2-1; D is perhaps TRBD1 (6 bases). The CDR3 is 14 residues long. V lost 4 bases and J 4 bases, leaving 11 bases between the germline ends. CDR1 and CDR2 from the germline V gene are SEHNR and FQNEAQ (reference sequence). The CDR3 region has the DNA TGTGCCAGCAGCTGGACAGCCCTTTACAATGAGCAGTTCTTC. Its translation: CASSWTALYNEQFF.

This clone was detected a few times. The rearrangement joins TRBV9 to TRBJ2-3, with 9 bases lining up with TRBD2. This CDR3 has 16 residues. Germline trimming cut 4 bases from V and 6 bases from J; bases unmatched to any gene: 12. The germline V gene has CDR1 SGDLS and CDR2 YYNGEE. CDR3 DNA: TGTGCCAGCAGCAAGGGACTAGCTGGGAGCTTGGATACGCAGTATTTT. It is translated as CASSKGLAGSLDTQYF.

This chain uses TRBV11-1 with TRBJ2-1; 12 bases match TRBD2. CDR3 length equals 18 residues. Trimming at V came to 5 bases and at J to 1 base, leaving 9 bases not matched to a gene. Germline assignment: CDR1 SGHAT and CDR2 FQDESV (reference sequence). The CDR3 sequence is CASSHLTSGRGSYNEQFF. Written as DNA, the CDR3 is TGTGCCAGCAGCCATCTGACTAGCGGGAGAGGTTCCTACAATGAGCAGTTCTTC.

The chain recombines TRBV4-2 with TRBJ2-7, with 10 bases fitting TRBD2. V gave up 0 bases and J gave up 7 bases; unmatched junction bases: 6. This CDR3 is built from 15 residues. Looked up from germline, CDR1 is LGHNA and CDR2 is YNFKEQ. For the CDR3, the DNA is TGTGCCAGCAGCCAAGAAGCGGGAGGGCCGGAGGAGCAGTACTTC. This encodes CASSQEAGGPEEQYF.

This chain's CDR3 is CASTKGVRTGNGYTF. CDR3 coding DNA: TGTGCCAGCACCAAGGGGGTCCGGACAGGGAATGGCTACACCTTC. The chain uses TRBV21-1 and TRBJ1-2; TRBD1, the D gene given by the table, was not confirmed from the DNA. TRBV21-1 is marked as a pseudogene. The CDR3 is 15 amino acids.

As regards this clone: This sample also contains other DNA sequences that code for the same CDR3. The V gene is TRBV6-1, the J gene TRBJ2-7, with 7 bases matching TRBD2. Germline trimming cut 1 base from V and 1 base from J; bases unmatched to any gene: 4. The CDR3 sequence is 15 residues long. CDR1 is MNHNS and CDR2 is SASEGT in the germline V gene. CDR3 in DNA: TGTGCCAGCAGTGAAGGACTAGCCCGATCCTACGAGCAGTACTTC. Protein sequence: CASSEGLARSYEQYF.

This clone has just one count. The genes are TRBV7-3 and TRBJ2-3; D is uncertain. Trimming took off 5 bases at V and 5 bases at J, with 11 bases between the two ends. Germline lookup yields CDR1 SGHTA and CDR2 FQGTGA. The CDR3 extends over 13 amino acids. CDR3 coding DNA: TGTGCCAGCAGCCAAACAAGAAGAGATACGCAGTATTTT. Translated, it gives CASSQTRRDTQYF.

This clone has more than one count but fewer than ten. The chain carries TRBV19 and TRBJ2-7; 8 bases align to TRBD2. Trimming at V came to 3 bases and at J to 3 bases, leaving 4 bases not matched to a gene. The CDR3 loop spans 14 amino acids. From germline, CDR1 is LNHDA and CDR2 SQIVND (reference sequence). The CDR3 here is CASSISGSLYEQYF. The CDR3 DNA reads TGTGCCAGTAGTATCAGCGGGAGTCTCTACGAGCAGTACTTC.

V gene TRBV7-9 combines with J gene TRBJ2-4; 8 bases map to TRBD2. V lost 5 bases, J lost 6 bases, and 9 bases stayed unmatched. The CDR3 is 15 residues long. Germline V gene data show CDR1 as SEHNR and CDR2 as FQNEAQ (reference sequence). The CDR3 coding sequence is TGTGCCAGCAGCACTGAGCGGGGGATGGGAAACATTCAGTACTTC. Translated, it gives CASSTERGMGNIQYF. The full variable domain, in which reference TRBV7-9 and TRBJ2-4 provide the parts outside the CDR3, is DTGVSQNPRHKITKRGQNVTFRCDPISEHNRLYWYRQTLGQGPEFLTYFQNEAQLEKSRLLSDRFSAERPKGSFSTLEIQRTEQGDSAMYLCASSTERGMGNIQYFGAGTRLSVL.

The V call is TRBV10-3, the J call TRBJ2-1, with D perhaps matching TRBD1 (5 bases). Trimming shortened V by 3 bases and J by 3 bases, and 15 bases separated the two germline ends. Germline CDR1 and CDR2: ENHRY and SYGVKD. This CDR3 region has 16 residues. The CDR3 reads CAISDPMTANYNEQFF. CDR3 nucleotide sequence: TGTGCCATCAGTGACCCTATGACAGCAAACTACAATGAGCAGTTCTTC.

The gene calls are TRBV2 and TRBJ2-2; D remains unclear. The CDR3 has 15 amino acids. The germline gives CDR1 SNHLY, CDR2 FYNNEI. The V end lost 8 bases, the J end lost 6 bases, and 19 bases lay between the germline ends. This CDR3 reads CASSNSARLAGELFF. The DNA of the CDR3 is TGTGCCAGCTCTAATAGTGCCAGGTTGGCCGGGGAGCTGTTTTTT.